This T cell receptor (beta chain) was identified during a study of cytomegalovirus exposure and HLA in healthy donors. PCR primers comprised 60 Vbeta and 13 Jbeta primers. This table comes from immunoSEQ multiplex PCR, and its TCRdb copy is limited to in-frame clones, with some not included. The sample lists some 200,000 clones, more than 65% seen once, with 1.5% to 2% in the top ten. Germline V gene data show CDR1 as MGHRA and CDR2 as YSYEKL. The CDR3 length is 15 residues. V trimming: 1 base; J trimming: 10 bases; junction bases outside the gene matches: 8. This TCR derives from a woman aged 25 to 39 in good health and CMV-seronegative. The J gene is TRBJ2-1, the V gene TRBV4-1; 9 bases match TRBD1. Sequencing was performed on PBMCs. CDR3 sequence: CASSQGSGTGKEQFF. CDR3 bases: TGCGCCAGCAGCCAAGGCTCCGGGACAGGGAAAGAGCAGTTCTTC.